Listed here are 11 T cell receptor beta chains from one sample, sequenced in a study of CD8 T cells in ankylosing spondylitis. TCRdb re-derived calls from the 5' RACE reads in MiXCR, one entry per CDR3 protein. The table has under 250,000 distinct CDR3 sequences, approximately 7.6% seen once. The sequencing input was blood, either unsorted or a sorted T cell fraction (not recorded which). These receptors originate from a female donor with ankylosing spondylitis or in good health (not recorded which).

This clonotype was recorded at least ten times. The chain carries TRBV12-3 or TRBV12-4 and TRBJ2-5; tentatively, D is TRBD1 or TRBD2 (7 bases each). The length of the CDR3 is 16 residues. V was clipped by 4 bases and J by 2 bases, with 17 bases between them. The CDR3 region has the DNA TGTGCCAGCAGTTACCAGGGGAGGGGGCAACAAGAGACCCAGTACTTC. Translation: CASSYQGRGQQETQYF.

This clonotype was counted ten times or more. The V and J genes are TRBV30 and TRBJ2-7; D gene uncertain. The CDR3 length is 11 residues. V shed 5 bases and J shed 2 bases, with 7 bases lying between them. Germline V gives CDR1 GTSNPN, CDR2 SVGIG (reference sequence). The CDR3 nucleotides are TGTGCCTGGGGCCGGGCCTACGAGCAGTACTTC. Translated, it gives CAWGRAYEQYF.

This clonotype was counted ten times or more. CDR3 protein: CASSRGFATNEKLFF. The CDR3 nucleotides read TGTGCCAGCAGCCGGGGATTTGCAACTAATGAAAAACTGTTTTTT. The V and J genes are TRBV6-1 and TRBJ1-4; no reliable D call. Looked up from germline, CDR1 is MNHNS and CDR2 is SASEGT. The CDR3 has 15 amino acids. Trimming shortened V by 6 bases and J by 0 bases, and 11 bases separated the two germline ends.

This clonotype was picked up many times. V is TRBV20-1 and J is TRBJ1-1; the match to TRBD1 covers 7 bases. The CDR3 runs to 14 residues. With 1 base clipped from V and 4 bases from J, the junction kept 6 bases outside the gene matches. Germline values: CDR1 DFQATT, CDR2 SNEGSKA (reference sequence). The CDR3 region has the DNA TGCAGTGCTAGAGGCAAACAGGGGACCACTGAAGCTTTCTTT. This translates into CSARGKQGTTEAFF.

This clonotype was found many times. The chain carries TRBV2 and TRBJ2-1; 12 nucleotides align to TRBD2. CDR1 is SNHLY and CDR2 is FYNNEI in the germline V gene. CDR3 length: 16 residues. Trimming cost V 3 bases and J 4 bases; bases outside gene matches: 4. The CDR3 is CASSDLLAGGYNEQFF. Here the CDR3 DNA reads TGTGCCAGCAGTGACCTACTAGCGGGAGGTTACAATGAGCAGTTCTTC.

This chain uses TRBV28 with TRBJ2-1; possibly TRBD2 for D (5 bases). CDR1 is MDHEN and CDR2 is SYDVKM in the germline V gene. The CDR3 is 13 amino acids. The V and J ends lost 11 bases and 5 bases respectively, with 16 bases between them. Here the CDR3 DNA reads TGTGCCCATCACCGGGAACACAACAATGAGCAGTTCTTC. It translates to CAHHREHNNEQFF.

In its sample, this clonotype was seen many times. The chain couples TRBV12-3 or TRBV12-4 to TRBJ2-2; 9 bases are shared with TRBD2. The CDR3 consists of 16 residues. J lost 7 bases, V lost 5 bases, and 11 bases had no gene match. CDR3 DNA sequence: TGTGCCAGCAGTGAGCCTAGCGGGATGGGGGGCGGGGAGCTGTTTTTT. Encoded protein: CASSEPSGMGGGELFF.

This clonotype was seen at least ten times. This chain connects TRBV18 to TRBJ2-7, with D tentatively TRBD1 (5 bases). CDR1 KGHSH and CDR2 LQKENI come from the germline V gene. CDR3 size: 14 residues. Trimming pared 3 bases from V and 3 bases from J, leaving 12 bases between. CDR3 bases: TGTGCCAGCTCACCTTCAGGGTTCGGCTACGAGCAGTACTTC. It specifies CASSPSGFGYEQYF.

Many counts were recorded for this clonotype. V and J are TRBV15 and TRBJ2-5; D is unclear. The CDR3 totals 13 residues. Per germline, CDR1 LNHNV and CDR2 YYDKDF (reference sequence). Trimming stripped 4 bases from V and 11 bases from J, with 17 bases between. The CDR3 loop is CATSKIPWAGQYF. The CDR3 DNA sequence: TGTGCCACCAGCAAAATACCCTGGGCCGGTCAGTACTTC.

This clonotype was recorded at least ten times. The V and J genes are TRBV2 and TRBJ2-1, with TRBD1 identical over 10 bases. From germline, CDR1 is SNHLY and CDR2 FYNNEI. This CDR3 comprises 11 residues. The V gene end was trimmed by 5 bases and the J gene end by 15 bases; junction bases not matched to a gene: 4. In DNA form, the CDR3 reads TGTGCCAGCAGTCTCCGGGACAGGGGGTTCTTC. Protein sequence: CASSLRDRGFF.

The V gene is TRBV5-4, the J gene TRBJ1-2, with D perhaps TRBD1 (5 bases). The CDR3 totals 16 residues. The ends were cut back, 4 bases at V and 4 bases at J, with 20 bases in the middle. The germline CDR1 and CDR2 sequences are SGHNT and YYREEE (reference sequence). The CDR3 spells CASSGPDPGAVYGYTF. The CDR3 nucleotides are TGTGCCAGCAGCGGACCCGACCCTGGGGCAGTCTATGGCTACACCTTC. Combining the CDR3 with reference TRBV5-4 and TRBJ1-2 gives the whole variable domain ETGVTQSPTHLIKTRGQQVTLRCSSQSGHNTVSWYQQALGQGPQFIFQYYREEENGRGNFPPRFSGLQFPNYSSELNVNALELDDSALYLCASSGPDPGAVYGYTFGSGTRLTVV.